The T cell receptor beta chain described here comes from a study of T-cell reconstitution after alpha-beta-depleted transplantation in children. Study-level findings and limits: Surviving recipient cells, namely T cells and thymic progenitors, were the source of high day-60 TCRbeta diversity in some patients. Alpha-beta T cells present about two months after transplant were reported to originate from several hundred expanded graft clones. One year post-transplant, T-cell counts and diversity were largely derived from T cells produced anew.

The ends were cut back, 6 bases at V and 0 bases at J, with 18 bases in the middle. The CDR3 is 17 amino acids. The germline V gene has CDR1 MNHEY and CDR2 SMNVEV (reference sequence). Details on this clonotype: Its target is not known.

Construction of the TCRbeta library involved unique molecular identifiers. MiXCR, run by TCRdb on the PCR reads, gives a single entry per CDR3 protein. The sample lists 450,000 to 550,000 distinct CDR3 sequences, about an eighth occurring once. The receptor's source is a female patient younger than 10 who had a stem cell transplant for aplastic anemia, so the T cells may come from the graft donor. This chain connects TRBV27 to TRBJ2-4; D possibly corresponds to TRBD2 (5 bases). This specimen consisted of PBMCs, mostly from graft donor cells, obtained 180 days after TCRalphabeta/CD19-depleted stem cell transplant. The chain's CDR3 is CASSKSGHFLAKNIQYF. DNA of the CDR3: TGTGCCAGCAGCAAGAGCGGTCATTTTCTAGCCAAAAACATTCAGTACTTC.